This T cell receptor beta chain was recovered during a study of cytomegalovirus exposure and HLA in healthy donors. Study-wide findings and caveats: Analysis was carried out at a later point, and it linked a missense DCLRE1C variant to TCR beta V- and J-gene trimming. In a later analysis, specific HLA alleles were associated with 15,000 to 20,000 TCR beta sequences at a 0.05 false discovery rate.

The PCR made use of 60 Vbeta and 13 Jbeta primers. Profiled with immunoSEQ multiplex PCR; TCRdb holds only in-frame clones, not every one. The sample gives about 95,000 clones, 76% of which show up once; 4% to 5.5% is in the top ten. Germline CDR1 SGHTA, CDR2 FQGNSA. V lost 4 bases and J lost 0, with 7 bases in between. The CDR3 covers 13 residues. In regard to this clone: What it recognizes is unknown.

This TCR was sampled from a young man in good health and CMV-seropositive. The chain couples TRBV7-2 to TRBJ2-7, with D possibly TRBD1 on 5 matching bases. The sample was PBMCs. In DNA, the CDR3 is TGTGCCAGCAGCTCAGGGCCCTCCTACGAGCAGTACTTC. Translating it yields CASSSGPSYEQYF.